Here is one T cell receptor (beta chain) with its context. Its antigen remains unknown. This record belongs to a study of T cell clusters in autoimmune cytopenias. For the study at large: Per sample, median TRB depth was approximately 52,000 reads, yielding a median approximately 2,400 distinct clonotypes.

The study's findings and limits: Healthy donors had approximately 3.1-fold more exclusive TRB clusters than active autoimmune hepatitis patients. TRB repertoire shifts in secondary cytopenia and chronic lymphocytic leukemia mostly reflected lymphoma, not autoimmunity. Physiological T cell clusters of healthy donors were apparently absent in primary autoimmune cytopenia patients.

TRB was amplified by touch-down multiplex PCR, primer pools A and B combined. Following a re-call of the multiplex PCR reads, TCRdb has one entry per CDR3 protein and lacks DNA. The table lists a few thousand distinct CDR3 sequences. Tens of thousands of genome equivalents of blood DNA were amplified for TRB. Per the germline V gene, CDR1 is MNHEY and CDR2 is SVGAGI. CDR3 length equals 13 residues. V and J are TRBV6-5 and TRBJ2-7. Material for sequencing was peripheral blood. The clonotype originates from a human donor with an autoimmune cytopenia or autoimmune hepatitis (not recorded which). The CDR3 spells CASSYGFVYEQYF.